Below, one T cell receptor (beta chain) is given with its context. The antigen is undetermined. The sample comes from a study of cytotoxic CD8 clonotypes in ibrutinib-treated CLL. TCR beta libraries used around 2 micrograms of DNA from cryopreserved PBMCs. Sequencing used immunoSEQ multiplex PCR; TCRdb keeps in-frame clones, though not all of them. The profile shows 65,000 to 85,000 clones, approximately 87% of them singletons. Germline CDR1 and CDR2: WSHSY and SAAADI. This CDR3 has 15 residues. Trimming removed 3 bases from V and 3 bases from J, with 11 bases in between. Study findings and constraints: Clonality measured at baseline exceeded age-matched healthy donors, tracking circulating CD8+ T-cell counts. Among the clonotypes, public ones were uncommon and contracted or held stable on treatment.

Sequenced material: PBMCs, taken after 24 months of ibrutinib treatment. This chain connects TRBV10-2 to TRBJ1-4; D unclear. This TCR was sampled from a human donor with chronic lymphocytic leukemia. As DNA, the CDR3 is TGCGCCAGCAGTGATTTGAGTATGGCTAATGAAAAACTGTTTTTT. Translating gives CASSDLSMANEKLFF.